The rows below give T cell receptor beta chains drawn from one sample of a study of cytomegalovirus exposure and HLA in healthy donors. The data were produced by immunoSEQ multiplex PCR, yet TCRdb's version contains in-frame clones alone and is incomplete. The sample lists around 130,000 clones; about 8.6% were seen once. Sequenced: PBMCs. Receptors were obtained from a woman between 40 and 50 years old in good health and CMV-seropositive. The CDR3 runs from the conserved cysteine through the conserved F or W. A D gene is named only where the DNA matches it firmly. Some rows have no size entry. The others give once, few or many, or a class for an expanded clone.

TRBV28,TRBJ2-5,-,TRBD2,CASTSPIGSGEETQYF,TGTGCCAGCACTTCCCCAATCGGCAGCGGGGAAGAGACCCAGTACTTC
TRBV28,TRBJ2-3,-,TRBD1,CASRGQGAHTDTQYF,TGTGCCAGCAGGGGACAGGGGGCACACACAGATACGCAGTATTTT
TRBV19,TRBJ1-1,-,-,CASSIGNEGAEAFF,TGTGCCAGTAGTATTGGGAACGAGGGCGCCGAAGCTTTCTTT
TRBV7-2,TRBJ2-7,-,TRBD1,CASSLDGTGPPSYEQYF,TGTGCCAGCAGCTTAGACGGGACAGGGCCCCCCTCCTACGAGCAGTACTTC
TRBV19,TRBJ2-1,few,-,CASSIRSGASYNEQFF,TGTGCCAGTAGTATTAGATCAGGGGCCTCCTACAATGAGCAGTTCTTC
TRBV18,TRBJ2-2,-,TRBD1,CASSPYRQGNTGELFF,TGTGCCAGCTCACCATATAGACAGGGGAACACCGGGGAGCTGTTTTTT
TRBV5-4,TRBJ2-7,-,-,CASSPEVATTEQYF,TGTGCCAGCAGCCCTGAGGTGGCCACCACCGAGCAGTACTTC
TRBV30,TRBJ2-7,few,-,CAWSKQGHEQYF,TGTGCCTGGAGTAAGCAGGGCCACGAGCAGTACTTC
TRBV6-5,TRBJ2-2,-,TRBD1,CVSTGQANTGELFF,TGTGTCAGCACCGGACAGGCGAACACCGGGGAGCTGTTTTTT
TRBV7-6,TRBJ1-3,-,-,CASSLFGPGRNTIYF,TGTGCCAGCAGCTTGTTTGGGCCAGGGCGAAACACCATATATTTT
TRBV11-2,TRBJ2-3,many,TRBD1,CASSPVGQGSTDTQYF,TGTGCCAGCAGCCCCGTGGGACAGGGAAGCACAGATACGCAGTATTTT
TRBV28,TRBJ2-7,-,-,CASSPLIQGVYEQYF,TGTGCCAGCAGTCCACTTATACAGGGAGTCTACGAGCAGTACTTC
TRBV18,TRBJ2-1,-,-,CASSPGSGVDNEQFF,TGTGCCAGCTCTCCGGGTTCCGGAGTCGACAATGAGCAGTTCTTC
TRBV5-6,TRBJ1-4,-,-,CASSLAGQGEKLFF,TGTGCCAGCAGCTTGGCGGGTCAGGGCGAAAAACTGTTTTTT
TRBV29-1,TRBJ2-7,-,-,CSVNRDFEQYF,TGCAGCGTAAACCGGGACTTCGAGCAGTACTTC
TRBV27,TRBJ2-3,few,-,CASSPPGRGRTDTQYF,TGTGCCAGCAGTCCCCCAGGCAGGGGGAGGACAGATACGCAGTATTTT
TRBV25-1,TRBJ2-2,few,TRBD1,CASSKGQGANTGELFF,TGTGCCAGCAGCAAAGGACAGGGTGCCAACACCGGGGAGCTGTTTTTT
TRBV7-2,TRBJ2-7,few,-,CASSSTYEQYF,TGTGCCAGCAGCTCCACCTACGAGCAGTACTTC
TRBV4-1,TRBJ2-7,few,TRBD1,CASSQVNAGTGSYEQYF,TGCGCCAGCAGCCAAGTGAACGCCGGGACAGGATCCTACGAGCAGTACTTC
TRBV28,TRBJ2-1,few,TRBD2,CASKGAGPNEQFF,TGTGCCAGCAAAGGAGCGGGACCTAATGAGCAGTTCTTC
TRBV10-2,TRBJ2-1,few,-,CASSEPGLHNEQFF,TGCGCCAGCAGTGAGCCGGGACTTCACAATGAGCAGTTCTTC
TRBV7-2,TRBJ2-3,few,TRBD1,CASSLGTGITDTQYF,TGTGCCAGCAGCTTAGGGACAGGGATCACAGATACGCAGTATTTT
TRBV5-8,TRBJ2-1,-,TRBD2,CASSFKLAGGFNEQFF,TGTGCCAGCAGCTTTAAGCTAGCGGGGGGGTTCAATGAGCAGTTCTTC
TRBV6-5,TRBJ1-1,few,-,CASRIQGPMNTEAFF,TGTGCCAGCAGGATACAGGGCCCCATGAACACTGAAGCTTTCTTT
TRBV7-9,TRBJ1-6,-,-,CASSPSSSPLHF,TGTGCCAGCAGCCCCTCCTCTTCACCCCTCCACTTT
TRBV7-9,TRBJ1-5,-,-,CASSLGGNILLGPQHF,TGTGCCAGCAGCTTAGGAGGGAACATCCTATTAGGACCCCAGCATTTT
TRBV7-2,TRBJ1-5,few,-,CASSPSRQPQHF,TGTGCCAGCAGCCCCTCACGGCAGCCCCAGCATTTT
TRBV7-8,TRBJ1-6,few,-,CASSLAPGVDSPLHF,TGTGCCAGCAGCTTAGCGCCGGGGGTGGATTCACCCCTCCACTTT
TRBV29-1,TRBJ1-4,few,TRBD1,CSVHQTGANEKLFF,TGCAGCGTCCACCAGACAGGGGCTAATGAAAAACTGTTTTTT
TRBV30,TRBJ1-6,-,-,CAWSGGSSYNSPLHF,TGTGCCTGGAGTGGAGGGAGCTCCTATAATTCACCCCTCCACTTT
TRBV15,TRBJ2-3,-,-,CATRETGDTQYF,TGTGCCACCAGAGAAACGGGGGATACGCAGTATTTT
TRBV7-6,TRBJ2-7,-,-,CASSYQGFYGDEQYF,TGTGCCAGCAGCTACCAGGGATTTTACGGTGACGAGCAGTACTTC
TRBV21-1,TRBJ1-1,few,-,CASTRRRTGWDEAFF,TGTGCCAGCACCCGTCGAAGGACAGGGTGGGATGAAGCTTTCTTT
TRBV2,TRBJ1-5,few,TRBD1,CASTLTGDQSQPQHF,TGTGCCAGCACTCTGACAGGGGACCAGAGTCAGCCCCAGCATTTT
TRBV27,TRBJ2-7,-,-,CASSSPTGANEQYF,TGTGCCAGCAGTTCCCCAACGGGTGCCAACGAGCAGTACTTC
TRBV6-7,TRBJ2-6,few,TRBD2,CASSYPEREGSGANVLTF,TGTGCCAGCAGTTACCCTGAGCGGGAGGGCTCTGGGGCCAACGTCCTGACTTTC
TRBV30,TRBJ1-5,-,-,CAWSVGGLNQPQHF,TGTGCCTGGAGTGTCGGAGGGCTCAATCAGCCCCAGCATTTT
TRBV12-5,TRBJ2-2,-,-,CASGLERGSGELFF,TGTGCTAGTGGTTTGGAACGGGGGTCCGGGGAGCTGTTTTTT
TRBV29-1,TRBJ2-2,-,-,CSALGPGMNAGELFF,TGCAGCGCCCTAGGCCCGGGGATGAACGCCGGGGAGCTGTTTTTT
TRBV6-1,TRBJ2-7,few,-,CASSVLSREQYF,TGTGCCAGCAGTGTTTTGAGTCGCGAGCAGTACTTC
TRBV4-2,TRBJ1-4,-,TRBD1,CASSHLGQSNNEKLFF,TGTGCCAGCAGCCACTTGGGACAGAGCAATAATGAAAAACTGTTTTTT
TRBV5-5,TRBJ2-5,few,-,CASSLVLGEETQYF,TGTGCCAGCAGCTTGGTTCTAGGGGAAGAGACCCAGTACTTC
TRBV7-9,TRBJ2-2,-,TRBD1,CASSPPDREPGELFF,TGTGCCAGCAGCCCCCCGGACAGGGAACCCGGGGAGCTGTTTTTT
TRBV14,TRBJ2-6,-,-,CASSPQRVSSGANVLTF,TGTGCCAGCAGCCCCCAGCGGGTATCCTCTGGGGCCAACGTCCTGACTTTC
TRBV5-1,TRBJ1-1,-,TRBD1,CASSLGSGGQTEAFF,TGCGCCAGCAGCTTGGGATCAGGGGGCCAAACTGAAGCTTTCTTT
TRBV2,TRBJ1-2,-,-,CASSVGQTLKGYTF,TGTGCCAGCAGTGTCGGACAGACGTTGAAGGGCTACACCTTC
TRBV5-8,TRBJ1-1,few,-,CASSSEVRATEAFF,TGTGCCAGCAGCTCCGAGGTCAGGGCCACTGAAGCTTTCTTT
TRBV11-2,TRBJ1-4,-,-,CASEAGWNNEKLFF,TGTGCCAGCGAGGCAGGGTGGAATAATGAAAAACTGTTTTTT
TRBV7-9,TRBJ2-1,-,TRBD2,CASSFLTSGGYNEQFF,TGTGCCAGCAGCTTTCTTACAAGCGGGGGTTACAATGAGCAGTTCTTC
TRBV5-6,TRBJ2-5,-,-,CASSFEGGAQETQYF,TGTGCCAGCAGCTTTGAGGGGGGGGCCCAAGAGACCCAGTACTTC
TRBV19,TRBJ2-1,-,-,CASSIFQGTPEQFF,TGTGCCAGTAGTATCTTCCAGGGTACCCCTGAGCAGTTCTTC
TRBV6-1,TRBJ2-7,-,TRBD1,CASSPTGSTYEQYF,TGTGCCAGCAGTCCGACAGGGTCGACCTACGAGCAGTACTTC
TRBV25-1,TRBJ2-1,few,TRBD2,CASSLSGGFGNEQFF,TGTGCCAGCAGCCTAAGCGGGGGGTTTGGCAATGAGCAGTTCTTC
TRBV11-2,TRBJ2-3,-,TRBD2,CASGRAGGHADTQYF,TGTGCCAGCGGCCGAGCGGGGGGGCATGCAGATACGCAGTATTTT
TRBV28,TRBJ1-6,few,TRBD1,CAIEQGFNSPLHF,TGTGCCATCGAACAGGGGTTTAATTCACCCCTCCACTTT
TRBV7-8,TRBJ2-5,-,-,CASSRETQYF,TGTGCCAGCAGTCGGGAGACCCAGTACTTC
TRBV7-9,TRBJ2-7,-,TRBD1,CASSPRQGPSSYEQYF,TGTGCCAGCAGTCCAAGACAGGGGCCGAGCTCCTACGAGCAGTACTTC
TRBV5-1,TRBJ1-3,many,-,CASSDTGFSGNTIYF,TGCGCCAGCAGCGACACAGGGTTCTCTGGAAACACCATATATTTT
TRBV7-3,TRBJ1-1,-,-,CASSLRGATITEAFF,TGTGCCAGCAGCTTACGGGGGGCGACGATAACTGAAGCTTTCTTT
TRBV27,TRBJ1-1,-,-,CASSPTPWRANTEAFF,TGTGCCAGCAGTCCAACCCCGTGGAGGGCGAACACTGAAGCTTTCTTT